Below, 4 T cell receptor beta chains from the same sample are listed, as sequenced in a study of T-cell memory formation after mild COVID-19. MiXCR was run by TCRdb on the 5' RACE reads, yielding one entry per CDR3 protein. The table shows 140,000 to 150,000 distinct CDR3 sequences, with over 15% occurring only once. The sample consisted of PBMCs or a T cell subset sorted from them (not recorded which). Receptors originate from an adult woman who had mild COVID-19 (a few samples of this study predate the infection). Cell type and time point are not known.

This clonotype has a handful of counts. Written as DNA, the CDR3 is TGTGCCACCAGTGAGTTCAACACCGGGGAGCTGTTTTTT. Encoded protein: CATSEFNTGELFF. The chain carries TRBV24-1 and TRBJ2-2; D is uncertain. Trimming stripped 4 bases from V and 2 bases from J, with 4 bases between. CDR3 length: 13 residues. CDR1 KGHDR and CDR2 SFDVKD come from the germline V gene.

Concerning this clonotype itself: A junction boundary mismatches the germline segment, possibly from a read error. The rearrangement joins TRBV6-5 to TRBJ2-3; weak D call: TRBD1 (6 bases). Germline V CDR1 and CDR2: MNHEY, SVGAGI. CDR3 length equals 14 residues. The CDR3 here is CDSSSRDIADTQYF. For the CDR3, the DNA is TGTGACAGCAGTTCCCGGGACATCGCAGATACGCAGTATTTT.

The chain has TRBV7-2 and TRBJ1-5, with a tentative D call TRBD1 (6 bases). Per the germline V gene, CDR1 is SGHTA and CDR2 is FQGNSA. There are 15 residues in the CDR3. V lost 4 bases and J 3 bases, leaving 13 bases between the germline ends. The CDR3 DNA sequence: TGTGCCAGCAGCTCACAGGGTTTGGTCAATCAGCCCCAGCATTTT. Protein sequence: CASSSQGLVNQPQHF.

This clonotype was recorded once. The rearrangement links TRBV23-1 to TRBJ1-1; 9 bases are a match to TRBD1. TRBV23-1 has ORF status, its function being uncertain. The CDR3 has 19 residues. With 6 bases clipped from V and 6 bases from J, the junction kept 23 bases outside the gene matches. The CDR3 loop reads CASRLLAATGGTVNAEAFF. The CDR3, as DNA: TGCGCCAGCAGACTCCTAGCCGCGACAGGGGGTACCGTGAATGCTGAAGCTTTCTTT.